This T cell receptor beta chain was found in a study of tumor and adjacent non-tumor tissue in lung cancer. The overall study: Each sample yielded about 4.17 million productive TCRbeta reads on average.

A modified ARM-PCR protocol with three rounds of nested PCR amplified TCRbeta. A single record per CDR3 protein comes from TCRdb applying MiXCR to the multiplex PCR reads. This sample has 50,000 to 70,000 distinct CDR3 sequences, with roughly 57% found just once. This clonotype was picked up many times. No cell sorting was done before RNA was extracted from the tissue. The normal lung tissue was taken more than 3 cm from the tumor edge. Trimming left V 1 base short and J 0 bases short, with 11 bases between. CDR1 is SQVTM and CDR2 is ANQGSEA in the germline V gene. The CDR3 consists of 15 residues. The clonotype comes from a man aged 70 or older with non-small cell lung cancer. The chain recombines TRBV29-1 with TRBJ2-3; tentatively, D is TRBD1 or TRBD2 (5 bases each). The source material was distant non-tumor lung tissue. Written as DNA, the CDR3 is TGCAGCGTTGAAGCGGGGCTCCCTAGCACAGATACGCAGTATTTT. Translated, it gives CSVEAGLPSTDTQYF.